This entry lists 15 T cell receptor beta chains sequenced from one sample in a study of CD4 T cells in relation to SARS-CoV-2 and coronaviruses. CD4+ T cells from unexposed donors were obtained before the COVID-19 pandemic (2011-2018). After 10 to 11 days of culture, CD4+ T cells were isolated. Profiling relied on immunoSEQ multiplex PCR, and the TCRdb table lists in-frame clones only, not all of them. Of roughly 31,000 clones listed, approximately 75% are singletons. These receptors have no known antigen. What was sequenced was CD4+ T cells from PBMCs, cultured in vitro. Receptors originate from a human donor in good health.

The table lists this clone with a few counts. The chain employs TRBV7-9 and TRBJ1-1, with unresolved D. The CDR3 spans 15 residues. The V gene lost 7 bases and the J gene lost 1 base, with 16 bases spanning the gap. Germline V gene data show CDR1 as SEHNR and CDR2 as FQNEAQ (reference sequence). CDR3 bases: TGTGCCAGCAACTTCGGACGCCTGGAGAACACTGAAGCTTTCTTT. Translation gives CASNFGRLENTEAFF.

The CDR3: CASSYSFATVQNTEAFF. DNA for the CDR3: TGTGCCAGCAGTTACTCCTTCGCCACTGTCCAGAACACTGAAGCTTTCTTT. V and J are TRBV6-2 or TRBV6-3 and TRBJ1-1; no definite D call. Per germline, CDR1 MNHEY and CDR2 SVGEGT. This CDR3 comprises 17 residues. The V end was cut by 0 bases, the J end by 1 base, with 15 bases between.

The rearrangement joins TRBV11-2 to TRBJ2-3; 7 bases map to TRBD1. V was pared by 4 bases and J by 2 bases, with 3 bases of the junction left unmatched. The CDR3 runs to 14 residues. Germline V gene sequence: CDR1 SGHAT, CDR2 FQNNGV. CDR3 nucleotide sequence: TGTGCCAGCAGCTCAGGGACAGACACAGATACGCAGTATTTT. Its translation: CASSSGTDTDTQYF.

The rearrangement uses TRBV3-1 (or the pseudogene TRBV3-2) and TRBJ2-2; the D is unclear. Between the trimmed V and J ends, which lost 4 bases and 9 bases, there was a span of 9 bases. Per the germline V gene, CDR1 is LGHDT and CDR2 is YNNKEL (reference sequence). The CDR3 extends over 12 amino acids. CDR3 sequence: CASSLGFRELFF. CDR3 bases: TGTGCCAGCAGCCTAGGTTTCCGGGAGCTGTTTTTT.

J is TRBJ2-3 and V is TRBV7-9; a possible D gene is TRBD2 (5 bases). Germline V gives CDR1 SEHNR, CDR2 FQNEAQ (reference sequence). The CDR3 is made up of 14 amino acids. Trimming stripped 9 bases from V and 1 base from J, with 14 bases between. CDR3 DNA sequence: TGTGCCAGTGGTAACGGGATCGGCACAGATACGCAGTATTTT. Translated: CASGNGIGTDTQYF. Full variable domain (remainder filled in from reference TRBV7-9 and TRBJ2-3): DTGVSQNPRHKITKRGQNVTFRCDPISEHNRLYWYRQTLGQGPEFLTYFQNEAQLEKSRLLSDRFSAERPKGSFSTLEIQRTEQGDSAMYLCASGNGIGTDTQYFGPGTRLTVL.

The DNA for the CDR3 is TGTGCCAGCTCAACCGACCGGGCCAAAAACATTCAGTACTTC. It is translated as CASSTDRAKNIQYF. This sequence joins TRBV25-1 and TRBJ2-4; no clear D gene. Germline V gene data show CDR1 as MGHDK and CDR2 as SYGVNS. CDR3 length: 14 residues. The germline V and J ends were trimmed by 8 bases and 1 base, with 12 bases remaining between them. The complete variable domain, with remaining parts taken from reference TRBV25-1 and TRBJ2-4, reads EADIYQTPRYLVIGTGKKITLECSQTMGHDKMYWYQQDPGMELHLIHYSYGVNSTEKGDLSSESTVSRIRTEHFPLTLESARPSHTSQYLCASSTDRAKNIQYFGAGTRLSVL.

The chain uses TRBV30 and TRBJ1-2; D uncertain. V was shortened by 0 bases and J by 2 bases, with 7 bases between the two germline ends. CDR1 is GTSNPN, CDR2 SVGIG, per germline (reference sequence). This CDR3 is built from 13 residues. CDR3 amino acids: CAWSVHGNYGYTF. DNA for the CDR3: TGTGCCTGGAGTGTACACGGGAACTATGGCTACACCTTC.

V usage is TRBV19 and J usage is TRBJ1-2; tentative D call: TRBD1 (5 bases). Between the trimmed V and J ends, which lost 3 bases and 7 bases, there was a span of 15 bases. The CDR3 has 14 residues. Per germline, CDR1 LNHDA and CDR2 SQIVND (reference sequence). CDR3 in amino acids: CASSITGLGGGYTF. The CDR3 DNA reads as TGTGCCAGTAGTATTACCGGCCTGGGGGGTGGCTACACCTTC.

The chain employs TRBV5-4 and TRBJ2-7, with 11 bases lining up with TRBD2. This CDR3 is 16 amino acids long. CDR1 is SGHNT and CDR2 is YYREEE in the germline V gene (reference sequence). J was trimmed by 4 bases and V by 1 base; bases with no gene match: 7. The CDR3 sequence: CASSLFSTSGVYEQYF. The CDR3, as DNA: TGTGCCAGCAGCTTGTTCTCGACTAGCGGGGTATACGAGCAGTACTTC.

This CDR3 is CASSEAGPDYNEQFF. Written as DNA, the CDR3 is TGTGCCAGCAGTGAAGCGGGACCGGATTACAATGAGCAGTTCTTC. The chain recombines TRBV25-1 with TRBJ2-1, with D possibly being TRBD2 (6 bases). Germline loops: CDR1 MGHDK, CDR2 SYGVNS. Trimming stripped 2 bases from V and 4 bases from J, with 12 bases between. The CDR3 extends over 15 amino acids.

The chain links TRBV19 to TRBJ2-1; 8 bases match TRBD1. There are 12 residues in the CDR3. The V segment lost 10 bases and the J segment 7 bases; nucleotides outside the gene matches: 6. Germline V gives CDR1 LNHDA, CDR2 SQIVND (reference sequence). CDR3 sequence (DNA): TGTGCCACTAGACAGGGGAGGAATGAGCAGTTCTTC. Protein: CATRQGRNEQFF.

The V call is TRBV10-3, the J call TRBJ2-7; 7 bases match TRBD1. The V and J ends lost 6 bases and 2 bases, in that order; junction bases with no gene match: 7. This CDR3 spans 14 amino acids. Per the germline V gene, CDR1 is ENHRY and CDR2 is SYGVKD. CDR3 in amino acids: CAIRPGQSTYEQYF. DNA of the CDR3: TGTGCCATCAGGCCGGGACAGTCAACCTACGAGCAGTACTTC.

The V and J genes are TRBV6-5 and TRBJ2-4; the D call may be TRBD1 or TRBD2 (5 bases each). The CDR3 has 13 amino acids. Trimming shortened V by 4 bases and J by 5 bases, and 9 bases separated the two germline ends. Per the germline V gene, CDR1 is MNHEY and CDR2 is SVGAGI. Here the CDR3 DNA reads TGTGCCAGCAGTTGGGGGACCCAAAACATTCAGTACTTC. Amino acids: CASSWGTQNIQYF.

This clone was recorded a few times. The V and J genes are TRBV28 and TRBJ2-4; no clear D. Germline loops: CDR1 MDHEN, CDR2 SYDVKM. The CDR3 extends over 14 amino acids. Trimming took off 8 bases at V and 0 bases at J, with 11 bases between the two ends. The CDR3, as DNA: TGTGCCAGCCAGGATAGTCTAGCCAAAAACATTCAGTACTTC. It specifies CASQDSLAKNIQYF.

The chain uses TRBV5-4 and TRBJ2-3, with D unresolved. The CDR3 extends over 15 amino acids. V lost 0 bases and J lost 2, with 10 bases in between. In germline, CDR1 is SGHNT, CDR2 YYREEE (reference sequence). The CDR3 DNA reads as TGTGCCAGCAGCTTGGGGGTAGGATCCACAGATACGCAGTATTTT. This gives the protein CASSLGVGSTDTQYF.